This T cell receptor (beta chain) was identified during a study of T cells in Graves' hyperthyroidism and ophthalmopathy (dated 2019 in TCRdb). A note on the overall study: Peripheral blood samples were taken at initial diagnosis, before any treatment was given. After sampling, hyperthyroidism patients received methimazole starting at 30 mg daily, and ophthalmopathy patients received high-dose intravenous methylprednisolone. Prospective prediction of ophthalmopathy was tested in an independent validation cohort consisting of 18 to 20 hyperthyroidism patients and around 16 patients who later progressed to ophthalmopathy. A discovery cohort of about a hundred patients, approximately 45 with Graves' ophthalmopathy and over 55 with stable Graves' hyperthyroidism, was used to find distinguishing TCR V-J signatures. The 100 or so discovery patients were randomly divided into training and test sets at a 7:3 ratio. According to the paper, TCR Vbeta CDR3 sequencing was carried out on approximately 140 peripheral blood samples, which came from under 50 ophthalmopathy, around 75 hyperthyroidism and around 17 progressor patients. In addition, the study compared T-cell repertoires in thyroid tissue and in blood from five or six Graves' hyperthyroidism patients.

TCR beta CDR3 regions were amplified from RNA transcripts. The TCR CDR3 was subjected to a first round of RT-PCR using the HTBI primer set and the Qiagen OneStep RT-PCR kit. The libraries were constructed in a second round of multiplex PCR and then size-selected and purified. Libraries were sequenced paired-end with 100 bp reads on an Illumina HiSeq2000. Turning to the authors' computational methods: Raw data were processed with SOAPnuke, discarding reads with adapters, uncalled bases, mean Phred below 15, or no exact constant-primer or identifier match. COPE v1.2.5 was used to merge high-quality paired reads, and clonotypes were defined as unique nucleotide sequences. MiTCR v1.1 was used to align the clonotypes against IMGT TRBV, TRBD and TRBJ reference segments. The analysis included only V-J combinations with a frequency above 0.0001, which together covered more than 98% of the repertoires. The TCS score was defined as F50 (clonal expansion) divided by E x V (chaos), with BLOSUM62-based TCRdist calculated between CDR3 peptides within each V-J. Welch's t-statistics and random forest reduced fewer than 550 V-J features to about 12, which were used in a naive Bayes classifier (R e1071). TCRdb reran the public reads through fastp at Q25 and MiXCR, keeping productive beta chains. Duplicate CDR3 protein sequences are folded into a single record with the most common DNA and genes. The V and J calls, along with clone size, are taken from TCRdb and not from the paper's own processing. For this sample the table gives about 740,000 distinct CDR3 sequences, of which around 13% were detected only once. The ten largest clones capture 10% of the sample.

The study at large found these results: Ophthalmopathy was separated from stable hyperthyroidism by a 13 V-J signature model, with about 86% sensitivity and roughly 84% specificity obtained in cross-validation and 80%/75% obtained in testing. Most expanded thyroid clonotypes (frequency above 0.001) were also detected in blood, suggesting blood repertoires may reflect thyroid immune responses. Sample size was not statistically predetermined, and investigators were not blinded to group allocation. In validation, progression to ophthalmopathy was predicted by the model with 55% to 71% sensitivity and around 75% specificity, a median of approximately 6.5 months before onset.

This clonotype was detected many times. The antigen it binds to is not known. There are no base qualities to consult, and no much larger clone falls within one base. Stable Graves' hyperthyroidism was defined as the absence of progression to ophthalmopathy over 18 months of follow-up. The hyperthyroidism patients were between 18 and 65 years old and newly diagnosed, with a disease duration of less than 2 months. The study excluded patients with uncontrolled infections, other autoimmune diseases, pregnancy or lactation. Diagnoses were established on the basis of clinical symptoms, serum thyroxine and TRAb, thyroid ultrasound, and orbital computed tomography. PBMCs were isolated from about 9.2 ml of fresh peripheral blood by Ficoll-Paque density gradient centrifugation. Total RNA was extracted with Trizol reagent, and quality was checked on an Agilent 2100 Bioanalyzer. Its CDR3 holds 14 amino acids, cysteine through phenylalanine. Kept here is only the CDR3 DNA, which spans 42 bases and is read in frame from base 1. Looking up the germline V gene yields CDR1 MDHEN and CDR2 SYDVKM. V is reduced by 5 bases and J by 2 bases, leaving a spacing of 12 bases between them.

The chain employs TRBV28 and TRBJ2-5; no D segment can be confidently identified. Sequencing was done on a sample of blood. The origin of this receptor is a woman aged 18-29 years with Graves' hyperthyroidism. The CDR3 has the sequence CASSPSGKQETQYF. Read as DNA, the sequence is TGTGCCAGCAGTCCATCAGGCAAACAAGAGACCCAGTACTTC.